This T cell receptor beta chain was documented in a study of OX40 agonist ivuxolimab in advanced cancers. About the research overall: Patients assigned to dose escalation were diagnosed with hepatocellular carcinoma, melanoma, renal cell or head and neck cancer. With a range of about 20 to 79, age averaged about 58 years, and 65% to 85% were male. Notes on the study in general: At 0.1 to 3.0 mg/kg and by week 6, CD4+ and CD8+ T cells in the blood had expanded clonally.

Notes on this clone: The antigen remains unidentified.

With V trimmed by 7 bases and J by 0 bases, 3 bases remained unmatched. The CDR3 totals 15 residues. CDR1 is LNHDA and CDR2 is SQIVND in the germline V gene (reference sequence). The data were produced by immunoSEQ multiplex PCR, yet TCRdb's version contains in-frame clones alone and is incomplete. The sample shows tens of thousands of clones, 89% of them seen only once. This clonotype was obtained from an adult with an advanced solid tumor such as melanoma, head and neck, liver or kidney cancer. The sequencing here drew on CD4+ or CD8+ T cells sorted from blood, taken in a trial of the OX40 agonist ivuxolimab. V gene TRBV19 combines with J gene TRBJ2-1; 10 nucleotides align to TRBD2. CDR3 in DNA: TGTGCCAGTACCCCTAGCGGGAGCTCCTACAATGAGCAGTTCTTC. Translating it yields CASTPSGSSYNEQFF.